This note documents a single T cell receptor (beta chain) sequence. Method: immunoSEQ multiplex PCR; TCRdb's copy keeps in-frame clones and lacks some. The data hold over 85,000 clones, with roughly 84% observed a single time. V shed 8 bases, J shed 9 bases, and the junction held 13 bases outside the gene matches. The CDR3 is made up of 15 amino acids. Germline lookup yields CDR1 MRHNA and CDR2 SNTAGT. This entry is derived from a study of cytomegalovirus exposure and HLA in healthy donors. The specimen was PBMCs. V usage is TRBV6-4 and J usage is TRBJ2-1, with 10 bases matching TRBD1. This TCR was recovered from a woman younger than 30 in good health and CMV-seropositive. The CDR3 here is CASARDRGARLEQFF. The CDR3 DNA follows: TGTGCCAGCGCCCGGGACAGGGGTGCGCGGCTTGAGCAGTTCTTC.